This T cell receptor beta chain was captured by sequencing in a study of blood T cell repertoires in COVID-19 (dated by TCRdb to about 2020). Turning to the overall study: Samples covering the acute and convalescent phases of COVID-19 were provided by collaborators in the United States, Italy and Spain. The repertoires were made available in a free public database intended to serve as a resource for research on the immune response to SARS-CoV-2. Where HLA class I and class II types were available, the types were taken from metadata supplied by the sample provider, not from assay-based typing. The dataset comprised deeply sampled blood TCRbeta repertoires from subjects exposed to, actively infected with, or recovered from COVID-19. Samples were obtained from the ongoing ImmuneRACE study (first 160 participants) and from approximately 1,200 subjects provided by 6 global collaborators. The material from the prospective study consisted of cDNA or gDNA derived from T cells, B-cell-depleted T cells, or PBMCs. Sample metadata almost always included a de-identified subject ID, COVID-19 status, age in years and sex.

One collaborating source in Seattle enrolled patients during active infection and followed them longitudinally through the course of disease. Each collaborating institution followed its own protocols to collect whole blood in K2EDTA tubes. For TCRbeta analysis, collaborators shipped samples in one of three forms: frozen whole blood, isolated PBMCs, or DNA extracted from either of those sample types. On the study overall, not on this receptor specifically: The amount of clinical and demographic metadata varied by source and participant and was provided uncurated.

About this clone itself: Which antigen it targets is not known. Per-base qualities were not stored, and no clone one base away is much larger.

TCRbeta CDR3 regions were amplified from genomic DNA using the immunoSEQ Assay, a bias-controlled multiplex PCR. Per the original workflow: Within the assay, amplification of reference gene primers was used to estimate how many nucleated cells each sample contained. To quantify the absolute abundance of each unique TCRbeta CDR3 rearrangement, sequence reads were collapsed and filtered. For each sample, productive Simpson clonality was calculated as the square root of Simpson's diversity index over productive rearrangements. The clones in this table, taken by TCRdb from immuneACCESS, are in-frame only. Not every clone is retained; where verified, under half of the shortfall comes from an unresolved V gene, and the cause of the rest is unknown. V, J and clone size reflect that table, while D and trimming were determined from the DNA. Recorded for this sample are about 200,000 clones; 80% to 85% of them occurred a single time. 8% to 9% of the sample is in the top ten clones.

This TCR was recovered from an elderly woman with COVID-19, enrolled during active disease. The material sequenced was peripheral blood.

This receptor has the CDR3 CASSPRTGENTEAFF. The DNA sequence is as follows: TGCGCCAGCAGCCCCCGGACAGGGGAGAACACTGAAGCTTTCTTT. The chain couples TRBV5-1 to TRBJ1-1, with 9 middle bases fitting TRBD1. The CDR1 and CDR2 encoded by the germline V gene are SGHRS and YFSETQ. The CDR3 runs 15 amino acids, cysteine and phenylalanine included. Solely the CDR3 DNA is kept, with 45 bases framed from the first base. For this chain, trimming is 4 bases at the V end and 1 base at the J end, and the number of junction bases without a gene match is 5.